This T cell receptor beta chain was recorded in a study of Ad26.COV2.S vaccination and SARS-CoV-2 variants (dated by TCRdb to about 2021). At the level of the whole study: Vaccine-arm donors were drawn from COV1001, a multicentre, randomized, double-blind, placebo-controlled phase I-IIa trial of Ad26.COV2.S in healthy adults. Trial participants were randomized into five groups of five: low-dose or high-dose Ad26.COV2.S given once or twice, or placebo on both occasions. Blinding of investigators to trial group allocation was maintained during experiments and outcome assessment. A total of around 32 samples were included in the TCR-sequenced set, comprising around 19 Ad26.COV2.S vaccine recipients, 5 placebo recipients and 8 SARS-CoV-2 convalescent individuals. The specificity and breadth of SARS-CoV-2-reactive T cell receptors after Ad26.COV2.S vaccination were assessed by TCRbeta repertoire sequencing. Ad26.COV2.S was administered intramuscularly at 5 x 10^10 or 1 x 10^11 viral particles, either as a single shot or as two shots given 56 days apart. What the authors observed across the whole study: The study was not powered for comparison of responses between vaccine doses or regimens. Vaccine and placebo recipients had comparable non-spike TCR breadth, which fits with the vaccine containing only spike. Substantial breadth of spike-specific CD8+ and CD4+ T cell responses was reported after vaccination. According to the authors, total T cell responses may have been underestimated by the TCR breadth and depth analyses. Ad26.COV2.S recipients had higher spike-specific TCR breadth than placebo recipients (P = 0.0014).

Including the terminal cysteine and phenylalanine, the CDR3 comprises 19 residues. Solely the CDR3 DNA is kept, with 57 bases framed from the first base. CDR1 LGHNA and CDR2 YSLEER were looked up in the germline V gene. TCRbeta CDR3 regions were sequenced with the immunoSEQ Assay. After extraction, genomic DNA underwent amplification by bias-controlled multiplex PCR, followed by high-throughput sequencing. As for how the authors treated the data: To quantify the absolute abundance of each unique TCRbeta CDR3 region, sequences were collapsed and filtered. T cell fraction was estimated by normalizing TCRbeta template counts to usable DNA, with usable DNA measured through amplification of reference genes found in all nucleated cells. Repertoire TCRs were annotated as SARS-CoV-2-specific by exact matching of V gene, CDR3 amino acid sequence and J gene to a known reactive TCR set. The reference SARS-CoV-2 TCR set was obtained from MIRA and was filtered for enrichment in COVID-19-positive ImmuneCODE repertoires, whereby public or cross-reactive TCRs were removed. Based on the MIRA antigens, annotated TCRs were further analysed at the level of specific ORF or position within ORF. Breadth was defined as annotated unique rearrangements over total unique productive rearrangements; depth was the summed frequency of those rearrangements. Two-sided Wilcoxon rank-sum tests were applied when comparing TCR breadth between groups. Here the immuneACCESS table is served through TCRdb, limited to in-frame sequences with V and J called. Missing clones are a known gap in these copies; in checked studies unresolved V genes cover under half, and the rest lacks a known reason. The V and J calls and clone size are taken from that table; D and trimming were inferred from the DNA. Across this sample there are 500,000 or so clones, with roughly 89% seen only once. The ten largest clonotypes hold over 2.5% of the sample.

Comment on this clone: Its antigen remains unidentified. The junction and the germline gene differ at one end; a read error may be behind it.

The treatment or condition label corresponds to: 15 to 20 received Ad26.COV2.S at low or high dose, single or two shots; about five received placebo; per-sample allocation not given. For vaccine and placebo recipients, repertoires were sequenced using samples collected on day 63 after the first injection. Between 29 July and 7 August 2020, Cohort 1b enrolled 25 adults aged 18-55 years at one site in Boston, USA. As a vaccine, Ad26.COV2.S was a replication-incompetent adenovirus type 26 vector that expressed a prefusion-stabilized SARS-CoV-2 spike protein derived from the original Wuhan strain. The TCR comes from a person between 18 and 65 years old who received the Ad26.COV2.S COVID-19 vaccine or a placebo. The sample in question was peripheral blood, obtained in a trial of Ad26.COV2.S vaccine versus placebo. The sequence is built from TRBV4-3 and TRBJ2-2; matching of 6 bases hints at TRBD1 as the D gene. The CDR3 region has the sequence CASSQTPRAGESSTEELFF. The DNA sequence is TGCGCCAGCAGCCAGACTCCCCGGGCAGGGGAATCTAGTACCGAGGAGCTGTTTTTT.